The 3 T cell receptor beta chains presented below share a single source sample, sequenced in a study of CD8+CD57+ T cells in acquired aplastic anemia. CDR3 and TCR beta VDJ profiling relied on genomic DNA as the template. TCRdb independently ran MiXCR on the reads; one entry per CDR3 protein. Here the sample spans approximately 380,000 distinct CDR3 sequences, about two thirds being singletons. Sample: sorted CD4+, CD8+, or CD8+CD57+ T cells (not recorded which) from PBMCs. These receptors came from a human donor in good health, serving as a control.

This clonotype was observed at least ten times. The rearrangement links TRBV24-1 to TRBJ2-5; D call uncertain. Germline lookup yields CDR1 KGHDR and CDR2 SFDVKD. Trimming shortened V by 1 base and J by 5 bases, and 25 bases separated the two germline ends. The CDR3 spans 19 residues. This chain's CDR3 is CATSDFGPAQASFGETQYF. The DNA for the CDR3 is TGTGCCACCAGTGATTTTGGCCCGGCGCAGGCATCTTTCGGGGAGACCCAGTACTTC.

The CDR3 DNA sequence: TGTGCCAGCAGCTCGGGTGCTTATAGCAATCAGCCCCAGCATTTT. This sequence encodes CASSSGAYSNQPQHF. This rearrangement joins TRBV12-5 to TRBJ1-5; D ambiguous. This CDR3 is built from 15 residues. CDR1 and CDR2 (germline): LGHNT, FRNRAP.

CDR3 residues: CASSPHSGEPAPEQYF. The CDR3 nucleotides are TGTGCCAGCAGCCCTCATTCCGGGGAACCCGCCCCCGAGCAGTACTTC. V is TRBV5-5 and J is TRBJ2-7, with D possibly TRBD2 on 5 matching bases. Trimming took off 4 bases at V and 6 bases at J, with 23 bases between the two ends. Germline lookup yields CDR1 SGHKS and CDR2 YYEKEE (reference sequence). The CDR3 has 16 residues.